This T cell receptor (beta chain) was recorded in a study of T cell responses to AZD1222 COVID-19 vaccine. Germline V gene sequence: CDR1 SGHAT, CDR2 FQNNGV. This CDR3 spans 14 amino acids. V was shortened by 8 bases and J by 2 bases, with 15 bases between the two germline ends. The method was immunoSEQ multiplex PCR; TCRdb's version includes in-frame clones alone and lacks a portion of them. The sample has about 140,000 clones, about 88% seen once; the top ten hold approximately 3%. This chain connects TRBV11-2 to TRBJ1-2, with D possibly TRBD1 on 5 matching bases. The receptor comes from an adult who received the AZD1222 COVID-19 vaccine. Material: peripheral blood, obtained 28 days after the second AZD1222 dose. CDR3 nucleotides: TGTGCCAGCGGAAGCCTCAGGGAAAACTATGGCTACACCTTC. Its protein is CASGSLRENYGYTF. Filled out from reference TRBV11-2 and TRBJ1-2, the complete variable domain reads EAGVAQSPRYKIIEKRQSVAFWCNPISGHATLYWYQQILGQGPKLLIQFQNNGVVDDSQLPKDRFSAERLKGVDSTLKIQPAKLEDSAVYLCASGSLRENYGYTFGSGTRLTVV.